The 12 T cell receptor beta chains below were found in one sample sequenced in a study of early T cells in non-severe SARS-CoV-2 infection. TCRdb processed the 5' RACE reads anew with MiXCR; each CDR3 protein has one entry. The sample contains tens of thousands of distinct CDR3 sequences, under 15% of which appear only once. What was sequenced was whole blood. These receptors came from an adult who was a healthcare worker with PCR-confirmed SARS-CoV-2 infection or an uninfected control (not recorded which).

The chain employs TRBV5-1 and TRBJ1-6, with unresolved D. V lost 4 bases to trimming and J lost 5 bases, with 10 bases between them. The CDR3 loop spans 14 amino acids. Germline loops: CDR1 SGHRS, CDR2 YFSETQ. CDR3 in DNA: TGCGCCAGCAGCAGGACGGGTAATAATTCACCCCTCCACTTT. Translating it yields CASSRTGNNSPLHF.

This chain links TRBV7-9 with TRBJ1-5; weak D call: TRBD1 (6 bases). Trimming took 3 bases from V and 3 from J, leaving 9 bases between them. Looked up from germline, CDR1 is SEHNR and CDR2 is FQNEAQ (reference sequence). CDR3 length: 14 residues. CDR3 in amino acids: CASSLDSYNQPQHF. The CDR3 nucleotides are TGTGCCAGCAGCTTGGACAGCTACAATCAGCCCCAGCATTTT.

The V and J genes are TRBV5-5 and TRBJ2-3; 10 bases are shared with TRBD2. Unmatched junction bases numbered 9, after V lost 6 bases and J lost 5 bases. CDR3 length: 15 amino acids. The V gene's germline CDR1 is SGHKS and CDR2 YYEKEE (reference sequence). The CDR3 nucleotides are TGTGCCAGCAAACCTAGCGGGAGCGGACAAGATACGCAGTATTTT. This encodes CASKPSGSGQDTQYF.

The V gene is TRBV7-9, the J gene TRBJ1-6, with TRBD1 matching over 9 bases. Germline values: CDR1 SEHNR, CDR2 FQNEAQ (reference sequence). The junction had 6 bases not matched to a gene; V was cut back by 4 bases and J by 8 bases. There are 15 residues in the CDR3. CDR3 loop: CASSYGDRAHSPLHF. DNA for the CDR3: TGTGCCAGCAGCTATGGGGACAGGGCCCATTCACCCCTCCACTTT.

This clonotype was seen at least ten times. Since the CDR3 does not end with the conserved phenylalanine or tryptophan, this likely comes from a read error. Because the CDR3's place on the DNA is in doubt, the DNA is left out and the CDR3 is given as listed by TCRdb. The rearrangement joins TRBV10-3 to TRBJ2-7; the table names TRBD2, a call not compared with the DNA. The CDR3 is 13 amino acids in total, end residues counted. From germline, CDR1 is ENHRY and CDR2 SYGVKD. CDR3 amino acids: CAISARLDGGISL.

The table lists this clonotype with a few counts. This chain uses TRBV10-3 with TRBJ2-7, with 7 bases aligning to TRBD2. Germline CDR1 ENHRY, CDR2 SYGVKD. The CDR3 contains 16 residues. The junction had 9 bases not matched to a gene; V was cut back by 2 bases and J by 2 bases. CDR3 region: CAISERASGFTYEQYF. The DNA for the CDR3 is TGTGCCATCAGTGAGCGGGCTAGCGGATTTACCTACGAGCAGTACTTC.

This clonotype has at least ten counts. This chain connects TRBV4-1 to TRBJ2-7, with a tentative D call TRBD2 (5 bases). This CDR3 spans 17 amino acids. The V end lost 0 bases, the J end lost 3 bases, and 18 bases lay between the germline ends. Germline CDR1 reads MGHRA; CDR2 reads YSYEKL. The CDR3 DNA follows: TGCGCCAGCAGCCAAGAAGAATCGGGATGGATTAACTACGAGCAGTACTTC. Protein sequence: CASSQEESGWINYEQYF.

The J gene is TRBJ2-2, the V gene TRBV11-2; D remains ambiguous. The CDR3 is made up of 13 amino acids. V shed 4 bases and J shed 5 bases, with 8 bases lying between them. Germline-derived CDR1 and CDR2 are SGHAT and FQNNGV. CDR3 in DNA: TGTGCCAGCAGCTCCACAGTTACCGGGGAGCTGTTTTTT. Translated: CASSSTVTGELFF. Full variable domain (missing parts from reference TRBV11-2 and TRBJ2-2): EAGVAQSPRYKIIEKRQSVAFWCNPISGHATLYWYQQILGQGPKLLIQFQNNGVVDDSQLPKDRFSAERLKGVDSTLKIQPAKLEDSAVYLCASSSTVTGELFFGEGSRLTVL.

The table lists this clonotype with many counts. The chain has TRBV7-2 and TRBJ2-5; 8 positions agree with TRBD1. This CDR3 has 14 amino acids. V gave up 3 bases and J gave up 2 bases; unmatched junction bases: 2. Germline values: CDR1 SGHTA, CDR2 FQGNSA. DNA of the CDR3: TGTGCCAGCAGCTTCGACAGGGGACAAGAGACCCAGTACTTC. Translating it yields CASSFDRGQETQYF.

This clonotype occurred many times. This sequence joins TRBV20-1 and TRBJ2-1; a weak D match, TRBD2 (6 bases). The CDR3 runs to 15 residues. Trimming stripped 0 bases from V and 2 bases from J, with 11 bases between. Germline-derived CDR1 and CDR2 are DFQATT and SNEGSKA (reference sequence). CDR3 coding DNA: TGCAGTGCTAGAGAAGCGGGTGCGACCTACAATGAGCAGTTCTTC. It encodes CSAREAGATYNEQFF.

This chain links TRBV5-4 with TRBJ2-1; D might be TRBD2 (5 bases). The ends were cut back, 7 bases at V and 8 bases at J, with 19 bases in the middle. The CDR3 covers 14 residues. Germline CDR1 reads SGHNT; CDR2 reads YYREEE (reference sequence). CDR3 amino acids: CASESEDPRHEQFF. For the CDR3, the DNA is TGTGCCAGCGAGTCGGAGGACCCACGACATGAGCAGTTCTTC.

This clonotype is a singleton in its sample. CDR3 nucleotide sequence: TGCAGTGTCTGGTCTATGATTTTTAATGAGCAGTTCTTC. Protein product: CSVWSMIFNEQFF. The gene calls are TRBV20-1 and TRBJ2-1, with unresolved D. Germline values: CDR1 DFQATT, CDR2 SNEGSKA (reference sequence). The CDR3 extends over 13 amino acids. V shed 7 bases and J shed 7 bases, with 17 bases lying between them.